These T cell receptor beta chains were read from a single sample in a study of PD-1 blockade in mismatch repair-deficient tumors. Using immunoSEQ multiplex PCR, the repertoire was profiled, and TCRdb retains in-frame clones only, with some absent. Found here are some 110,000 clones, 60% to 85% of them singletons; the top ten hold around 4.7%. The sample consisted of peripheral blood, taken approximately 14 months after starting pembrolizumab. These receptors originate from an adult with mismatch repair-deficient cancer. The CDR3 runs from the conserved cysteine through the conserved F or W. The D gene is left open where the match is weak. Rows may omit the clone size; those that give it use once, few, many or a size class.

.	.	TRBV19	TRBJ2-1	TGTGCCAGTAGTCCCCCAGGGGTTGCGGCGACCAATGAGCAGTTCTTC	CASSPPGVAATNEQFF
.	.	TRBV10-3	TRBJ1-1	TGTGCCAGCCGGAGGACAGTCGATCCGAACACTGAAGCTTTCTTT	CASRRTVDPNTEAFF
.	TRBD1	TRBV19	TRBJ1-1	TGTGCCAGTAGTTCCAGGACAGGGGAAATTGAAGCTTTCTTT	CASSSRTGEIEAFF
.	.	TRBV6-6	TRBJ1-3	TGTGCCAGCAGTTACATGGGGGTCGGTGGAAACACCATATATTTT	CASSYMGVGGNTIYF
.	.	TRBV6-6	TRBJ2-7	TGTGCCAGCAGTTTCCGGGGGGGACAGGTAGTCTACGAGCAGTACTTC	CASSFRGGQVVYEQYF
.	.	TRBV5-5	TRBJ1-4	TGTGCCAGCAGCTCTACCACGCGCTCAAATGAAAAACTGTTTTTT	CASSSTTRSNEKLFF
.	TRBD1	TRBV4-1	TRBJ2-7	TGCGCCAGCAGCCATGTGACAGGGGGCAGTTCCTACGAGCAGTACTTC	CASSHVTGGSSYEQYF
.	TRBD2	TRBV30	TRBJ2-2	TGTGCCTGGAATAGCGGGAGGAAAACCGGGGAGCTGTTTTTT	CAWNSGRKTGELFF
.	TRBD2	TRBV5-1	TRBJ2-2	TGCGCCAGCAGCCCTCTAGCGGGGAACACCGGGGAGCTGTTTTTT	CASSPLAGNTGELFF
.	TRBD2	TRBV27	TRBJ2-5	TGTGCCAGCAGTTTATCACCTATTCGTGGGGGGAGGGAGCGAGAGACCCAGTACTTC	CASSLSPIRGGRERETQYF
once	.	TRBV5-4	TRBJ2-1	TGTGCCAGCAGCGACCGGGGACTTCGCAATGAGCAGTTCTTC	CASSDRGLRNEQFF
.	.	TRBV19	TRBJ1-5	TGTGCCAGTAGCAAGGGGGGCGAATCCAGCAATCAGCCCCAGCATTTT	CASSKGGESSNQPQHF
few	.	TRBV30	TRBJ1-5	TGTGCCTGGAATTCAGGGGAAAGTCAGCCCCAGCATTTT	CAWNSGESQPQHF
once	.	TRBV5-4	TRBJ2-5	TGTGCCAGCAGCTTGCCCCAGGGGACGGAGACCCAGTACTTC	CASSLPQGTETQYF